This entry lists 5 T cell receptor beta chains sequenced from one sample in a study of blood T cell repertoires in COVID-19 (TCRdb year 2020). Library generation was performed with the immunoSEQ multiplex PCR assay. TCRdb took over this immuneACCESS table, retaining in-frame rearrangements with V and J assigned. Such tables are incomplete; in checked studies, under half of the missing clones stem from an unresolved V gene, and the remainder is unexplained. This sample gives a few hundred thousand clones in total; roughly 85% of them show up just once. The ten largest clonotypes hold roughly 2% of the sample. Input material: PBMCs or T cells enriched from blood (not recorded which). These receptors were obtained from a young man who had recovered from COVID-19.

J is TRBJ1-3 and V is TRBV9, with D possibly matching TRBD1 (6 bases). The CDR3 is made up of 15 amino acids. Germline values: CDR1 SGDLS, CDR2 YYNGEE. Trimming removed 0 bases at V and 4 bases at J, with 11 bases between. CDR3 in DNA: TGTGCCAGCAGCGTAGATAGCAGGGGAGGAAACACCATATATTTT. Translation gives CASSVDSRGGNTIYF.

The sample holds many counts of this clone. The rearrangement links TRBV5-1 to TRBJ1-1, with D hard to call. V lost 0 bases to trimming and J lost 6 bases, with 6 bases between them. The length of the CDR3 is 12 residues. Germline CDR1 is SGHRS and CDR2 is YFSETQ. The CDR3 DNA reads TGCGCCAGCAGCTTGGCTAGCTCTGAAGCTTTCTTT. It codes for CASSLASSEAFF.

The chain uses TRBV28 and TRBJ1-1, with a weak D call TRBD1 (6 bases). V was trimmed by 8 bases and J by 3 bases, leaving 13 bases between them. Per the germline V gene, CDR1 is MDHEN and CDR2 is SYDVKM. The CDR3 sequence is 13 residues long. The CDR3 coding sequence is TGTGCCAGCGGACAGACAGGATACACTGAAGCTTTCTTT. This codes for CASGQTGYTEAFF. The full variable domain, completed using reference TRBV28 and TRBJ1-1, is DVKVTQSSRYLVKRTGEKVFLECVQDMDHENMFWYRQDPGLGLRLIYFSYDVKMKEKGDIPEGYSVSREKKERFSLILESASTNQTSMYLCASGQTGYTEAFFGQGTRLTVV.

The CDR3 region is CAISDGPGTGADDGYTF. DNA for the CDR3: TGTGCCATCAGTGATGGCCCTGGGACAGGGGCCGACGATGGCTACACCTTC. V is TRBV10-3 and J is TRBJ1-2; 10 bases match TRBD1. Trimming took 3 bases from V and 6 from J; bases not matched to a gene: 13. CDR1 is ENHRY, CDR2 SYGVKD, per germline. This CDR3 region has 17 residues.

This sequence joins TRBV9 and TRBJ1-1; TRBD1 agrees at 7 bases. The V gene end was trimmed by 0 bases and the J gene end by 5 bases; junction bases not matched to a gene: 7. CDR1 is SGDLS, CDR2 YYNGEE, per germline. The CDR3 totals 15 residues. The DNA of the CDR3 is TGTGCCAGCAGCGTAGTCGTATCGGACAGGACTGAAGCTTTCTTT. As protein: CASSVVVSDRTEAFF.